This T cell receptor (beta chain) was identified during a study of blood T cell repertoires in COVID-19. This CDR3 is built from 13 residues. Between the trimmed V and J ends, which lost 7 bases and 4 bases, there was a span of 11 bases. Clones were sequenced by immunoSEQ multiplex PCR, and TCRdb holds only the in-frame ones, with some missing. The repertoire has fewer than 250,000 clones, roughly 80% of them found once; the top ten carry roughly 2.7%. The source is a woman aged 70-85 years with active or convalescent COVID-19. This sequence joins TRBV12-3 or TRBV12-4 and TRBJ2-1; D might be TRBD2 (6 bases). What was sequenced was peripheral blood. The CDR3 coding sequence is TGTGCCAGCACCCGGGACTCTTACAATGAGCAGTTCTTC. This translates into CASTRDSYNEQFF.